This TCR beta chain came from a study of tumor-infiltrating lymphocytes in primary liver carcinoma. Study summary: Donors had hepatocellular carcinoma or combined HCC and intrahepatic cholangiocarcinoma.

The germline V gene encodes CDR1 SGHRS and CDR2 YFSETQ. V was pared by 2 bases and J by 1 base, with 8 bases of the junction left unmatched. The length of the CDR3 is 17 residues. Blood RNA originated from unsorted whole blood, with germline DNA additionally extracted. It was before surgery that 3.5 to 4 milliliters of peripheral blood were collected. Total RNA (approximately 0.5 ug) served as template for TCR beta cDNA synthesis primed by a constant-region primer. A slightly modified ARM-PCR protocol with three nested multiplex PCR rounds produced these TCR beta libraries. Running nine to ten cycles apiece, the first two PCR rounds relied on TRBV1-TRBV30 forward primers together with a C-beta reverse primer. TCRdb re-called the multiplex PCR reads with MiXCR, one entry per CDR3 protein. The sample contains 300,000 to 350,000 distinct CDR3 sequences, less than 65% of which appear only once.

The sample was peripheral blood. The V call is TRBV5-1, the J call TRBJ2-5; TRBD2 aligns across 10 bases. This receptor was taken from a man aged 40-50 years with primary liver carcinoma and hepatitis B virus infection. CDR3 DNA: TGCGCCAGCAGCTTACTTACTAGCGGGACAAGCCAAGAGACCCAGTACTTC. This encodes CASSLLTSGTSQETQYF.